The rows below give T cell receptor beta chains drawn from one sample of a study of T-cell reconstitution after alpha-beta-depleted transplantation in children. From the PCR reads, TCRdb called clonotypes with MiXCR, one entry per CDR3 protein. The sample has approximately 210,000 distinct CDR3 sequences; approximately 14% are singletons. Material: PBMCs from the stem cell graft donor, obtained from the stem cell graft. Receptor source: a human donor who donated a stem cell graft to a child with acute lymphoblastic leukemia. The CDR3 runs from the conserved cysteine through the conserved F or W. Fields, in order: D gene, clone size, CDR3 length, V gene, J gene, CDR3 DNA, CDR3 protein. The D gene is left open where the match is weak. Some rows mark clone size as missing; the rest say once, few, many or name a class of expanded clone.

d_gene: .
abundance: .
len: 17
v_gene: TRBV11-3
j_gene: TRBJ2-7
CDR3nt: TGTGCCAGCAGCCCATGGGGCCCGGGGCGGAGCCCCTACGAGCAGTACTTC
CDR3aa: CASSPWGPGRSPYEQYF

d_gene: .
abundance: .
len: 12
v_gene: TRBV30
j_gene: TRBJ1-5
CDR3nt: TGTGCCTGGAGTTCGGGCTTATGGCCCCAGCATTTT
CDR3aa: CAWSSGLWPQHF

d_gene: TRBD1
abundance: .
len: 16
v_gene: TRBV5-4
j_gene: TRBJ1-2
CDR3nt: TGTGCCAGCAGCTTTGGACTCGGGACAGGGTTCTATGGCTACACCTTC
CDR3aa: CASSFGLGTGFYGYTF

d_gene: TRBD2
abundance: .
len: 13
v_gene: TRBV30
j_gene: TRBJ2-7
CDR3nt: TGTGCCTGGAGTAGGGCGGGAGGGAGAGAGCAGTACTTC
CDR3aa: CAWSRAGGREQYF

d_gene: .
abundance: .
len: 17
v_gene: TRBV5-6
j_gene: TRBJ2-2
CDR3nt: TGTGCCAGCAGCTTTGGGTTTCGCCCTTCGAACACCGGGGAGCTGTTTTTT
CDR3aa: CASSFGFRPSNTGELFF

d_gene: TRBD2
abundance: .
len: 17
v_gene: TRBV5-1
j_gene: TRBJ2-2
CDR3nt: TGCGCCAGCAGCTTGGTACCCCGGGGGGAGAGGACCGGGGAGCTGTTTTTT
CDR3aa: CASSLVPRGERTGELFF

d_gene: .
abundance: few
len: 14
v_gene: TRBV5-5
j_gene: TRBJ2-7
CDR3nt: TGTGCCAGCAGCCCTGGGCTGAGGTCCTACGAGCAGTACTTC
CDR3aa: CASSPGLRSYEQYF

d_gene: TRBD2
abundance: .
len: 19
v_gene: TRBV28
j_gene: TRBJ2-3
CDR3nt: TGTGCCAGCAGTTTATCTTTAGGGGGACTAGCGGGAGGAACAGATACGCAGTATTTT
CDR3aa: CASSLSLGGLAGGTDTQYF

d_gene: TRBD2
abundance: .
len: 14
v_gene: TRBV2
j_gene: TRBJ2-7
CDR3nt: TGTGCCAGCAGCGATCCCCGGGAGGTTGACGAGCAGTACTTC
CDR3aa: CASSDPREVDEQYF

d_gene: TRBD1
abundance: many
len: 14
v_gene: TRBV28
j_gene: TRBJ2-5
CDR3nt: TGTGCCAGCCCTAAGGACAGGCGCCAAGAGACCCAGTACTTC
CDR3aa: CASPKDRRQETQYF

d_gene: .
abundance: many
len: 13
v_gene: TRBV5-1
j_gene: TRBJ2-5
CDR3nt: TGCGCCAGCAGCATGACTAGTCTAGAGACCCAGTACTTC
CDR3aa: CASSMTSLETQYF

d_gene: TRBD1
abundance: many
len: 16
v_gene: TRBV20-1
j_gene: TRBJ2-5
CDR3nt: TGCAGTGCTAGAGATCCCGACAGGGCCAACCAAGAGACCCAGTACTTC
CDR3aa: CSARDPDRANQETQYF

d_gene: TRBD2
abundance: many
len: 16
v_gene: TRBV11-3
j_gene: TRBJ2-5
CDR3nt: TGTGCCAGCAGCCTTGACGGGACTAGCGGGAGGAAGACCCAGTACTTC
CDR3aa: CASSLDGTSGRKTQYF

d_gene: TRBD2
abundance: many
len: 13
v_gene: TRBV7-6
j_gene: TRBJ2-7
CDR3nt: TGTGCCAGCACCTTTGTAACTAGCGGGAGTAAGGGTTTC
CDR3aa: CASTFVTSGSKGF

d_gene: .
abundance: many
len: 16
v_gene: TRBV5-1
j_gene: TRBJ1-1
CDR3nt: TGCGCCAGCAGCTTGGGGGGACGACGGTCGAACACTGAAGCTTTCTTT
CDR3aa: CASSLGGRRSNTEAFF

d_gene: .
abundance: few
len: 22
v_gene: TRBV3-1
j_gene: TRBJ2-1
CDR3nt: TGTGCCAGCAGCCAAGGGGTTAGACAAGGCTTTTTCGGGGGACCTAGGGGCAATGAGCAGTTCTTC
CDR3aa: CASSQGVRQGFFGGPRGNEQFF

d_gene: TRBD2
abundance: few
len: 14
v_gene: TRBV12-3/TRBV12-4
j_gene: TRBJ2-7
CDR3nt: TGTGCCAGCAGTCATAGCGGGAGCGGGTACGAGCAGTACTTC
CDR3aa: CASSHSGSGYEQYF

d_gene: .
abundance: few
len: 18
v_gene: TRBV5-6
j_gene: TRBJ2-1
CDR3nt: TGTGCCAGCAGCGACGGACGGAAACTTGCTGTCTCCTACAATGAGCAGTTCTTC
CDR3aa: CASSDGRKLAVSYNEQFF

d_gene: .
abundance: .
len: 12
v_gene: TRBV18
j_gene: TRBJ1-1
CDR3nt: TGTGCCAGCTCACCAAGCGCAGCTGAAGCTTTCTTT
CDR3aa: CASSPSAAEAFF

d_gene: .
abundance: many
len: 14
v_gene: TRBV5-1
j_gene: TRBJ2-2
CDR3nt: TGCGCCAGCAGATTACAGGGAAACACCGGGGAGCTGTTTTTT
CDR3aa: CASRLQGNTGELFF

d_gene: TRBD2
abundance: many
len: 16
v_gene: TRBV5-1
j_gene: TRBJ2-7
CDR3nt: TGCGCCAGCAGCTTGGGTAGCGGGGAAGACCGTTACGAGCAGTACTTC
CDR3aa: CASSLGSGEDRYEQYF

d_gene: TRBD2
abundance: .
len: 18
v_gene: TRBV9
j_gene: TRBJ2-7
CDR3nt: TGTGCCAGCAGCGTATTGTTTAGACTAGCGGGAGCGGGCTACGAGCAGTACTTC
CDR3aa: CASSVLFRLAGAGYEQYF

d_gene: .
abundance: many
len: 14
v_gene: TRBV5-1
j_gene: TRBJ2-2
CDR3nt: TGCGCGTCCTTAAGGGCTTCGGGCACCGGGGAGCTGTTTTTT
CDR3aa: CASLRASGTGELFF

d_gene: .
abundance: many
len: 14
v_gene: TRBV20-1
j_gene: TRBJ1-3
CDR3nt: TGCAGTGCTACTCCTGAACGGGCTGGAAACACCATATATTTT
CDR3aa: CSATPERAGNTIYF

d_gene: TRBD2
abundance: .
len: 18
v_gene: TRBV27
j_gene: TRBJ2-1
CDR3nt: TGTGCCAGCCTAAAAAGAAGGACTAGCGCTGGCTCCTACAATGAGCAGTTCTTC
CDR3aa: CASLKRRTSAGSYNEQFF

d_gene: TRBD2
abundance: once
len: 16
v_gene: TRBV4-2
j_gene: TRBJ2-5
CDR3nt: TGTGCCAGCAGCCTCGGGACTAGCGGGAGCCAAGAGACCCAGTACTTC
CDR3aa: CASSLGTSGSQETQYF

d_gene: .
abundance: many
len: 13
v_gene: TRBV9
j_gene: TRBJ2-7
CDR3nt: TGTGCCAGCAGCGAAATGGACAGATACGAGCAGTACTTC
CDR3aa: CASSEMDRYEQYF

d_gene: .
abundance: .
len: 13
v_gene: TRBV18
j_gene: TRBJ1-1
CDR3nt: TGTGCCAGCTCACCTATATTGGGCACTGAAGCTTTCTTT
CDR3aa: CASSPILGTEAFF

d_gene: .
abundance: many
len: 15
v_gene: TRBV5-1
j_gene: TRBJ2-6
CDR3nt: TGCGCCAGCAGCCCCGATTTCTCTGGGGCCAACGTCCTGACTTTC
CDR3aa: CASSPDFSGANVLTF

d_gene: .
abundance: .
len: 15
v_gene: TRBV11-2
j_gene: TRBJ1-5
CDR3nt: TGTGCCAGCAGCCAACGAGGAGAGAGCCGTCAGCCCCAGCATTTT
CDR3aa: CASSQRGESRQPQHF

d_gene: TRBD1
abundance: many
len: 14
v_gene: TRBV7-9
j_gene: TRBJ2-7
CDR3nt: TGTGCCAGCAGCACGGACAGGGTGGGGAGAGAGCAGTACTTC
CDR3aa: CASSTDRVGREQYF

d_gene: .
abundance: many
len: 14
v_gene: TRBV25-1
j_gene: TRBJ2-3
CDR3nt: TGTGCCAGCAGTGAATGGCAGGGGCAAGATACGCAGTATTTT
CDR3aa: CASSEWQGQDTQYF

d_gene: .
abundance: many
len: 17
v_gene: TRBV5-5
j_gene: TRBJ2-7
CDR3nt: TGTGCCAGCAGCTTGGGGGCTTCGAGGGGCGCACAAAGCGAGCAGTACTTC
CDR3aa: CASSLGASRGAQSEQYF

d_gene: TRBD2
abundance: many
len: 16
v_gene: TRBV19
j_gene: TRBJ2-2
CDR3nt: TGTGCCAGTAGTCTGGGACTAGCCAGGAACACCGGGGAGCTGTTTTTT
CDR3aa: CASSLGLARNTGELFF

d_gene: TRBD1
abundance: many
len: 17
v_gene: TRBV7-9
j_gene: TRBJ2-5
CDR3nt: TGTGCCAGCAGCTCAAACGCCCGGGACAGGGACCAAGAGACCCAGTACTTC
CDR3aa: CASSSNARDRDQETQYF

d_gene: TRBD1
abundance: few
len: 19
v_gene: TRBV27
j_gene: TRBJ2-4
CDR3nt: TGTGCCAGCAGTACATTGACAGGGCCCACTTCTTTAGCCAAAAACATTCAGTACTTC
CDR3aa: CASSTLTGPTSLAKNIQYF

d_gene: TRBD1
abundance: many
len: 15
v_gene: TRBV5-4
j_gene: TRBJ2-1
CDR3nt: TGTGCCAGCAGTTTGGGACAGGGAGTCTACAATGAGCAGTTCTTC
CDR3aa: CASSLGQGVYNEQFF